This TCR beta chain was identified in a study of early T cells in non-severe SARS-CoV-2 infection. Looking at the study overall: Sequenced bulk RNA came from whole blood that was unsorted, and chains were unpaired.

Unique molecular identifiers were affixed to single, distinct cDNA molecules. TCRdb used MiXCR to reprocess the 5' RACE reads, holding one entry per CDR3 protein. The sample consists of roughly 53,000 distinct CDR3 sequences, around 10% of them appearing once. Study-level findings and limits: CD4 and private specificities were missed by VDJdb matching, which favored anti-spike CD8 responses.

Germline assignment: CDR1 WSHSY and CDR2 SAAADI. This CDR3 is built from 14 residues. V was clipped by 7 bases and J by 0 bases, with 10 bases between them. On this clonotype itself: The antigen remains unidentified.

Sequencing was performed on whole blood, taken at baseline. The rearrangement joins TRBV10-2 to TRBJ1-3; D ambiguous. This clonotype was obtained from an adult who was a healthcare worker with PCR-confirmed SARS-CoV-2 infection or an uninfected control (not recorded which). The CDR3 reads CASTMGISGNTIYF. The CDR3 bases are TGCGCCAGCACCATGGGGATCTCTGGAAACACCATATATTTT.